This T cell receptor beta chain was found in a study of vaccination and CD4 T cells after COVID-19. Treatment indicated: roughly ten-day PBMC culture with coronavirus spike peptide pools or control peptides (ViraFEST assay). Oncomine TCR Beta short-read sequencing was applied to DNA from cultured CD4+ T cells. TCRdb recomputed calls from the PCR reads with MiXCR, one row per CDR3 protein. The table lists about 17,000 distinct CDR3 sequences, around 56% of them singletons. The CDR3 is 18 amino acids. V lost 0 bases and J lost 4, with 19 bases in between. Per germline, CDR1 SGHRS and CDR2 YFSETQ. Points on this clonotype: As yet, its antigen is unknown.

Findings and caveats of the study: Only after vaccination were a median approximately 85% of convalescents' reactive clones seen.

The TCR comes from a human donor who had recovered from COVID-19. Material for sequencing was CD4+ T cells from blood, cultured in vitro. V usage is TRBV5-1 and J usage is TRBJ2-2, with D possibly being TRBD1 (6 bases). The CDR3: CASSLVQTDRLFTGELFF. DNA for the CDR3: TGCGCCAGCAGCTTGGTTCAGACGGACAGACTGTTCACCGGGGAGCTGTTTTTT.